This T cell receptor beta chain was recovered during a study of T-cell reconstitution after alpha-beta-depleted transplantation in children. TCRbeta library construction was performed incorporating unique molecular identifiers. TCRdb independently ran MiXCR on the PCR reads; one entry per CDR3 protein. The sample lists about 110,000 distinct CDR3 sequences; about 9.4% were seen once. Details on this clonotype: Its antigen is not known.

Whole-study results and caveats: Once a year had passed after transplant, T-cell counts and diversity came mostly from newly produced T cells. At day 60, the high TCRbeta diversity found in some patients originated from recipient T cells and thymic progenitors that had survived.

The CDR3 covers 13 residues. CDR1 and CDR2 (germline): LNHDA, SQIVND (reference sequence). The V gene lost 4 bases and the J gene lost 4 bases, with 8 bases spanning the gap. The chain carries TRBV19 and TRBJ2-1, with TRBD1 as a possible D gene (5 bases). The sequencing here drew on PBMCs, taken before TCRalphabeta/CD19-depleted stem cell transplant. The receptor comes from a boy between 2 and 15 years old with acute lymphoblastic leukemia, due to receive a stem cell transplant. In DNA form, the CDR3 reads TGTGCCAGTAGTACCCGACAGTACAATGAGCAGTTCTTC. This encodes CASSTRQYNEQFF.